One and the same sample provided the 29 T cell receptor beta chains below, sequenced in a study of blood T cell repertoires in COVID-19. The data were produced by immunoSEQ multiplex PCR, yet TCRdb's version contains in-frame clones alone and is incomplete. The repertoire includes around 200,000 clones, 80% of them detected once, and around 7% sits in the top ten. The sample consisted of PBMCs or T cells enriched from blood (not recorded which). These TCRs come from a woman aged 40 to 55 with acute COVID-19.

The chain couples TRBV5-1 to TRBJ1-1, with 7 bases matching TRBD1. The J segment lost 6 bases and the V segment lost 2 bases, leaving 10 bases of the junction unmatched. Germline V CDR1 and CDR2: SGHRS, YFSETQ. This CDR3 has 15 residues. This chain's CDR3 is CASSLSPGQSPEAFF. As DNA, the CDR3 is TGCGCCAGCAGCTTATCACCGGGACAGTCCCCTGAAGCTTTCTTT.

This chain uses TRBV11-3 with TRBJ2-2; TRBD1 matches 11 bases. The CDR3 consists of 15 residues. The ends lost 5 bases at V and 5 bases at J; junction bases unmatched: 4. Germline values: CDR1 SGHNT, CDR2 YENEEA. The CDR3 reads CASSRTGGMTGELFF. Written as DNA, the CDR3 is TGTGCCAGCAGCCGGACAGGGGGCATGACCGGGGAGCTGTTTTTT.

This rearrangement joins TRBV9 to TRBJ2-5; D unresolved. The CDR3 length is 13 residues. The V end was cut by 2 bases, the J end by 1 base, with 6 bases between. Germline CDR1 SGDLS, CDR2 YYNGEE. CDR3 bases: TGTGCCAGCAGCGTCGGTCCCCAAGAGACCCAGTACTTC. This codes for CASSVGPQETQYF.

In its sample, this clone was seen a few times. V is TRBV5-1 and J is TRBJ2-3; D remains unclear. From germline, CDR1 is SGHRS and CDR2 YFSETQ. Between the trimmed V and J ends, which lost 5 bases and 0 bases, there was a span of 7 bases. The CDR3 runs to 13 residues. In DNA form, the CDR3 reads TGCGCCAGCAGTCAACAGAGCACAGATACGCAGTATTTT. It is translated as CASSQQSTDTQYF.

CDR3 nucleotides: TGTGCCAGCAGTAGGACAGGGGGAATACACGAGCAGTACTTC. Its protein product is CASSRTGGIHEQYF. The chain uses TRBV6-2 or TRBV6-3 and TRBJ2-7; 10 bases are shared with TRBD1. J gave up 5 bases and V 5 bases, and 6 bases lay outside the gene matches. Germline CDR1 MNHEY, CDR2 SVGEGT. This CDR3 has 14 amino acids.

The rearrangement joins TRBV27 to TRBJ2-5; TRBD2 matches 8 bases. The germline V gene has CDR1 MNHEY and CDR2 SMNVEV (reference sequence). V gave up 6 bases and J gave up 1 base; unmatched junction bases: 13. The CDR3 sequence is 17 residues long. DNA for the CDR3: TGTGCCAGCAGACCTGGTTGGCGGGAGGCCTCCCAAGAGACCCAGTACTTC. The encoded protein is CASRPGWREASQETQYF.

The rearrangement links TRBV4-1 to TRBJ1-2; perhaps TRBD1 as D (5 bases). The CDR3 contains 18 residues. Trimming removed 0 bases at V and 2 bases at J, with 19 bases between. The germline CDR1 and CDR2 sequences are MGHRA and YSYEKL. CDR3 loop: CASSQEPPRDSINYGYTF. The CDR3 nucleotides read TGCGCCAGCAGCCAAGAGCCCCCCCGGGACTCTATAAACTATGGCTACACCTTC.

V and J are TRBV18 and TRBJ2-1, with 11 bases lining up with TRBD1. Losses at the gene ends were 3 bases for V and 8 bases for J; bases not matched to a gene: 3. Germline V gene lookup returns CDR1 KGHSH and CDR2 LQKENI. The CDR3 spans 14 residues. The CDR3 sequence is CASSPGQGAYEQFF. In DNA, the CDR3 is TGTGCCAGCTCACCCGGACAGGGGGCCTATGAGCAGTTCTTC.

The chain is built from TRBV6-5 and TRBJ1-2; 10 nucleotides align to TRBD1. V lost 7 bases, J lost 8 bases, and 10 bases stayed unmatched. There are 14 residues in the CDR3. Germline V gives CDR1 MNHEY, CDR2 SVGAGI. The CDR3 loop reads CASKYPTGGGGYTF. In DNA, the CDR3 is TGTGCCAGCAAATACCCGACAGGGGGCGGGGGCTACACCTTC.

This clone has just one count. CDR3 region: CASSIRQGTYEQYF. The CDR3, as DNA: TGTGCCAGCAGCATTAGACAGGGTACCTACGAGCAGTACTTC. V usage is TRBV5-8 and J usage is TRBJ2-7, with 7 bases aligning to TRBD1. There are 14 residues in the CDR3. The ends lost 4 bases at V and 2 bases at J; junction bases unmatched: 6. Germline assignment: CDR1 SGHTS and CDR2 YDEGEE. Complete variable domain (other parts from reference TRBV5-8 and TRBJ2-7): EAGVTQSPTHLIKTRGQQATLRCSPISGHTSVYWYQQALGLGLQFLLWYDEGEERNRGNFPPRFSGRQFPNYSSELNVNALELEDSALYLCASSIRQGTYEQYFGPGTRLTVT.

This chain joins TRBV7-8 and TRBJ1-1; D perhaps matches TRBD1 (6 bases). The V and J ends lost 5 bases and 4 bases respectively, with 14 bases between them. The CDR3 has 14 amino acids. The germline gives CDR1 SGHVS, CDR2 FQNEAQ. In nucleotides, the CDR3 is TGTGCCAGCAGCGTGTACAGGGTGGGCACTGAAGCTTTCTTT. Translated: CASSVYRVGTEAFF.

This chain connects TRBV6-5 to TRBJ2-7; 7 nucleotides agree with TRBD1. V was clipped by 5 bases and J by 0 bases; unmatched bases: 4. The germline gives CDR1 MNHEY, CDR2 SVGAGI. This CDR3 spans 14 amino acids. Written as DNA, the CDR3 is TGTGCCAGCAGTCTTCGGGACAGCTCCTACGAGCAGTACTTC. It codes for CASSLRDSSYEQYF.

J is TRBJ1-2 and V is TRBV7-2, with 9 nucleotides matching TRBD1. Unmatched junction bases numbered 4, after V lost 5 bases and J lost 3 bases. Germline-derived CDR1 and CDR2 are SGHTA and FQGNSA. The CDR3 has 14 amino acids. CDR3 in DNA: TGTGCCAGCAGCCGGGACAGGGATGACTATGGCTACACCTTC. Protein product: CASSRDRDDYGYTF.

V is TRBV27 and J is TRBJ2-5; no clear D. Per the germline V gene, CDR1 is MNHEY and CDR2 is SMNVEV (reference sequence). Deletions cut 10 bases from V and 4 bases from J, with 13 bases between. The length of the CDR3 is 12 residues. The CDR3 loop is CAKRNGVETQYF. CDR3 nucleotide sequence: TGTGCCAAAAGAAACGGAGTAGAGACCCAGTACTTC.

This rearrangement joins TRBV7-2 to TRBJ2-1, with a weak D call TRBD2 (5 bases). Germline values: CDR1 SGHTA, CDR2 FQGNSA. This CDR3 contains 14 residues. Trimming took off 0 bases at V and 9 bases at J, with 12 bases between the two ends. The CDR3: CASSLARAHGEQFF. Here the CDR3 DNA reads TGTGCCAGCAGCTTAGCGCGGGCACACGGTGAGCAGTTCTTC.

The gene calls are TRBV7-3 and TRBJ2-1; 8 positions match TRBD1. The V gene end was trimmed by 5 bases and the J gene end by 4 bases; junction bases not matched to a gene: 7. The CDR3 extends over 15 amino acids. Germline V gives CDR1 SGHTA, CDR2 FQGTGA. CDR3 sequence: CASSRDRGLYNEQFF. The CDR3 nucleotides read TGTGCCAGCAGCCGCGACAGGGGCCTTTACAATGAGCAGTTCTTC.

CDR3 residues: CATSRAGEDTQYF. In nucleotides, the CDR3 is TGTGCCACCAGCAGGGCAGGGGAAGATACGCAGTATTTT. V gene TRBV15 combines with J gene TRBJ2-3; D may be TRBD1 (6 bases). Germline-derived CDR1 and CDR2 are LNHNV and YYDKDF (reference sequence). Trimming shortened V by 3 bases and J by 5 bases, and 9 bases separated the two germline ends. This CDR3 contains 13 residues.

The rearrangement links TRBV5-1 to TRBJ2-7; perhaps TRBD1 as D (5 bases). The ends were cut back, 3 bases at V and 7 bases at J, with 8 bases in the middle. Germline V lookup: CDR1 SGHRS, CDR2 YFSETQ. This CDR3 region has 11 residues. CDR3 region: CASSSGKEQYF. The CDR3 DNA is TGCGCCAGCAGCTCAGGGAAGGAGCAGTACTTC.

The gene calls are TRBV12-3 or TRBV12-4 and TRBJ2-4; D gene unclear. The length of the CDR3 is 13 residues. Between the trimmed V and J ends, which lost 4 bases and 1 base, there was a span of 5 bases. The DNA for the CDR3 is TGTGCCAGCAGTTCTAAGGCCAAAAACATTCAGTACTTC. Its translation: CASSSKAKNIQYF.

The chain combines TRBV5-1 with TRBJ1-3; D is undetermined. V lost 0 bases and J 0 bases, leaving 10 bases between the germline ends. There are 16 residues in the CDR3. CDR1 SGHRS and CDR2 YFSETQ come from the germline V gene. CDR3 amino acids: CASSLGASSSGNTIYF. The CDR3 nucleotides read TGCGCCAGCAGCTTGGGGGCATCAAGCTCTGGAAACACCATATATTTT.

This CDR3 reads CSASYRGRNTEAFF. In nucleotides, the CDR3 is TGCAGTGCTAGTTACAGGGGGCGGAACACTGAAGCTTTCTTT. The rearrangement links TRBV20-1 to TRBJ1-1; 9 nucleotides match TRBD1. From germline, CDR1 is DFQATT and CDR2 SNEGSKA (reference sequence). CDR3 length: 14 amino acids. The ends lost 3 bases at V and 1 base at J; junction bases unmatched: 3.

The chain joins TRBV5-1 to TRBJ2-1; 14 nucleotides line up with TRBD2. Losses at the gene ends were 3 bases for V and 8 bases for J; bases not matched to a gene: 10. Per germline, CDR1 SGHRS and CDR2 YFSETQ. This CDR3 has 17 residues. CDR3 nucleotides: TGCGCCAGCAGCTGGAATACCGGGACTAGCGGGAGTGATGAGCAGTTCTTC. Translation: CASSWNTGTSGSDEQFF.

J is TRBJ2-1 and V is TRBV28; 8 bases agree with TRBD2. Germline V gene data show CDR1 as MDHEN and CDR2 as SYDVKM. The CDR3 has 14 residues. Losses at the gene ends were 6 bases for V and 3 bases for J; bases not matched to a gene: 4. CDR3 sequence reads: CASRWSGSYNEQFF. Written as DNA, the CDR3 is TGTGCCAGCAGATGGAGCGGGAGCTACAATGAGCAGTTCTTC. The variable domain in full, completed from reference TRBV28 and TRBJ2-1, reads DVKVTQSSRYLVKRTGEKVFLECVQDMDHENMFWYRQDPGLGLRLIYFSYDVKMKEKGDIPEGYSVSREKKERFSLILESASTNQTSMYLCASRWSGSYNEQFFGPGTRLTVL.

This clone came up a few times. The rearrangement links TRBV19 to TRBJ2-3, with 7 bases aligning to TRBD1. Germline trimming cut 4 bases from V and 0 bases from J; bases unmatched to any gene: 16. In germline, CDR1 is LNHDA, CDR2 SQIVND (reference sequence). This CDR3 comprises 19 residues. Here the CDR3 DNA reads TGTGCCAGTAGTAACCCCTCGACAGGGCCCCGTTCTAGCACAGATACGCAGTATTTT. Encoded protein: CASSNPSTGPRSSTDTQYF.

The rearrangement joins TRBV6-2 or TRBV6-3 to TRBJ2-7; 7 positions agree with TRBD1. Germline V CDR1 and CDR2: MNHEY, SVGEGT. V dropped 5 bases and J dropped 6; count of bases not matched to a gene: 13. The CDR3 is made up of 15 amino acids. The CDR3 coding sequence is TGTGCCAGCAGTAGAGCCGGGACAGACCCCCGCGAGCAGTACTTC. Residues: CASSRAGTDPREQYF.

This clone was counted only a few times. The rearrangement uses TRBV7-9 and TRBJ2-1, with a possible D match to TRBD2 (6 bases). CDR1 SEHNR and CDR2 FQNEAQ come from the germline V gene (reference sequence). This CDR3 contains 15 residues. V was clipped by 1 base and J by 0 bases, with 7 bases between them. The CDR3 sequence is CASSLVRGSYNEQFF. The CDR3 DNA is TGTGCCAGCAGCTTAGTGCGGGGCTCCTACAATGAGCAGTTCTTC.

This clone was seen many times. The rearrangement links TRBV7-3 to TRBJ2-2, with D perhaps matching TRBD1 (5 bases). This CDR3 has 14 amino acids. Trimming cost V 2 bases and J 6 bases, with 10 bases left between them. In germline, CDR1 is SGHTA, CDR2 FQGTGA. The CDR3 is CASSLVRVPGELFF. The CDR3 bases are TGTGCCAGCAGCTTAGTCAGGGTTCCCGGGGAGCTGTTTTTT.

CDR3 sequence (DNA): TGTGCCGCTAGACAGGGCGACACTGAAGCTTTCTTT. This sequence encodes CAARQGDTEAFF. The chain has TRBV27 and TRBJ1-1, with TRBD1 identical over 7 bases. After removal of 11 bases from V and 3 bases from J, the junction contained 6 bases not matched to a gene. The CDR3 consists of 12 residues. The V gene's germline CDR1 is MNHEY and CDR2 SMNVEV (reference sequence).

The rearrangement joins TRBV28 to TRBJ1-2; TRBD1 matches at 8 bases. The CDR3 totals 14 residues. Trimming took 6 bases from V and 4 from J; bases not matched to a gene: 7. Per germline, CDR1 MDHEN and CDR2 SYDVKM. Here the CDR3 reads CASRTWGTGYGYTF. For the CDR3, the DNA is TGTGCCAGCAGGACCTGGGGGACAGGCTATGGCTACACCTTC.